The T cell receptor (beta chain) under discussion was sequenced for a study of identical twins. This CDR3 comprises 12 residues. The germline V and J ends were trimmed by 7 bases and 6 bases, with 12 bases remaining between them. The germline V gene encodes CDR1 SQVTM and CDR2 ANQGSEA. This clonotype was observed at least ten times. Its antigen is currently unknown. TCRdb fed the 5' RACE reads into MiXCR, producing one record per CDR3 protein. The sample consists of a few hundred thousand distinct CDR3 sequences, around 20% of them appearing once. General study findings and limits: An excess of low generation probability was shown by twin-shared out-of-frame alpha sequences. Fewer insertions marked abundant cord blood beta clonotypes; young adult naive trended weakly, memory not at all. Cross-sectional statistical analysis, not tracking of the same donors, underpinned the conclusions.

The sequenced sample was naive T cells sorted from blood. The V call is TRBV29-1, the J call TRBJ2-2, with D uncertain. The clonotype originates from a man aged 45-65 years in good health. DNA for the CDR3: TGCAGCGCAAAACGGATGGCCGGGGAGCTGTTTTTT. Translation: CSAKRMAGELFF.